This T cell receptor (beta chain) was profiled in a study of cytomegalovirus exposure and HLA in healthy donors. Overall study context: One earlier analysis, a look at 150 million to 200 million T cells, found 100 million to 130 million unique TCR beta sequences.

Primers for the PCR totalled 60 Vbeta and 13 Jbeta. Sequencing used immunoSEQ multiplex PCR; TCRdb keeps in-frame clones, though not all of them. The top ten hold around 4% of the sample, which has about 100,000 clones, 79% seen once. J gave up 7 bases and V 3 bases, and 7 bases lay outside the gene matches. Germline CDR1 SGHRS, CDR2 YFSETQ. CDR3 size: 14 residues. General study points: Prediction of most subjects' HLA-A and HLA-B alleles by TCR beta sequences was reportedly accurate. Later, an analysis found that common viral pathogens appeared to be linked with several of the most significant clusters. Presence/absence analyses supposed approximately even sequencing depth among donors.

In regard to this clone: The target antigen is unknown.

This chain uses TRBV5-1 with TRBJ1-2; 9 positions agree with TRBD1. The sequenced sample consisted of PBMCs. The TCR was taken from a female donor in good health and CMV-seropositive. Written as DNA, the CDR3 is TGCGCCAGCAGCTCAGGACAGGGGACGGGTGGCTACACCTTC. Its protein product is CASSSGQGTGGYTF.